The TCR beta chain under discussion was sequenced for a study of graft-versus-host responses after intestinal transplantation. About the research overall: Recipients uniformly received anti-thymocyte globulin induction, followed by tacrolimus and steroids for three to four years.

The study's findings and limits: Graft-versus-host to host-versus-graft clonal ratios in allografts were high in patients with graft-donor T cell macrochimerism. Some GvH clones appeared in ileal mucosa or blood before recipient bone marrow.

Sequenced by immunoSEQ multiplex PCR; TCRdb stores in-frame clones only, minus some. The top ten hold 3% to 3.5% of the sample, which has some 10,000 clones, roughly nine tenths seen once. On this clone itself: The antigen remains unidentified.

This CDR3 is 19 amino acids long. Losses at the gene ends were 1 base for V and 4 bases for J; bases not matched to a gene: 14. Germline loops: CDR1 MGHRA, CDR2 YSYEKL. The time point is: postoperative day 105 after intestinal transplantation (dayNNNN = postoperative day). The chain is built from TRBV4-1 and TRBJ2-2; 8 bases fit TRBD2. The clonotype comes from a human patient who received an intestinal transplant, so some T cells may come from the graft donor. Material: PBMCs, obtained 105 days after intestinal transplantation. CDR3 coding DNA: TGCGCCAGCAGCCAAGGGGACGGGAGGGCCAAAAGGGGCACCGGGGAGCTGTTTTTT. This encodes CASSQGDGRAKRGTGELFF.